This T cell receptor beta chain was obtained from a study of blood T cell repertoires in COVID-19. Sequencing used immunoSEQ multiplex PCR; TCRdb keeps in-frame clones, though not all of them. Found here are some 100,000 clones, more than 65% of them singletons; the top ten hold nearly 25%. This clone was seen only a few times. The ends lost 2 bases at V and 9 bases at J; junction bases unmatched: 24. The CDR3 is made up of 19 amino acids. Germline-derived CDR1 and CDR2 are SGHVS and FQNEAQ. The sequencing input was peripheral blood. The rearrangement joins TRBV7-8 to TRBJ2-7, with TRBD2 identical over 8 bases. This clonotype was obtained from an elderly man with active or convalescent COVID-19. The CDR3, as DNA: TGTGCCAGCAGCTTAAGGACAACTCCTACCGGGACTAGATTCGGACGGCAGTACTTC. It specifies CASSLRTTPTGTRFGRQYF. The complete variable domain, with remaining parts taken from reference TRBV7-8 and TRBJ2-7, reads GAGVSQSPRYKVAKRGQDVALRCDPISGHVSLFWYQQALGQGPEFLTYFQNEAQLDKSGLPSDRFFAERPEGSVSTLKIQRTQQEDSAVYLCASSLRTTPTGTRFGRQYFGPGTRLTVT.